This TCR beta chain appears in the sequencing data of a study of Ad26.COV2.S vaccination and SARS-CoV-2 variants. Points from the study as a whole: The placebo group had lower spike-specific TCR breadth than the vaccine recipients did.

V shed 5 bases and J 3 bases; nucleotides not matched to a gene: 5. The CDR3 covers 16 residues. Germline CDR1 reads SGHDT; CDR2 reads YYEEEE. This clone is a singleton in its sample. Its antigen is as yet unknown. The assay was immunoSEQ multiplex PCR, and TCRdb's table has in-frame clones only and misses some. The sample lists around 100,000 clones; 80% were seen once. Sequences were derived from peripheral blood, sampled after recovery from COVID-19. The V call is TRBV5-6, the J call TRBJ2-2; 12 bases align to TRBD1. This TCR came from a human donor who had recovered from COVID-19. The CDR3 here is CASSYGTGGDTGELFF. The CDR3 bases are TGTGCCAGCAGTTATGGGACAGGGGGCGACACCGGGGAGCTGTTTTTT.